These T cell receptor beta chains were read from a single sample in a study of cytomegalovirus exposure and HLA in healthy donors. Clones were sequenced by immunoSEQ multiplex PCR, and TCRdb holds only the in-frame ones, with some missing. The data contain some 150,000 clones, 70% to 85% of them singletons. The sequenced sample was PBMCs. The receptors stem from a man aged 30 to 45 in good health and CMV-seronegative. The CDR3 runs from the conserved cysteine through the conserved F or W. Fields, in order: V gene, D gene, J gene, clone size, CDR3 protein, CDR3 DNA. D genes are given only for firm matches. The listing skips clone size in some rows; elsewhere it reads once, few, many or a size class.

V gene: TRBV28; D gene: TRBD2; J gene: TRBJ2-3; clone size: .; CDR3 protein: CASHRTSWHTQYF; CDR3 DNA: TGTGCCAGCCACCGGACTAGCTGGCATACGCAGTATTTT
V gene: TRBV25-1; D gene: .; J gene: TRBJ1-2; clone size: .; CDR3 protein: CASSPFDRRYGYTF; CDR3 DNA: TGTGCCAGCAGTCCTTTCGACAGAAGATATGGCTACACCTTC
V gene: TRBV27; D gene: .; J gene: TRBJ2-5; clone size: few; CDR3 protein: CASSLSISDRLQETQYF; CDR3 DNA: TGTGCCAGCAGTTTATCAATCTCCGACAGGCTTCAAGAGACCCAGTACTTC
V gene: TRBV18; D gene: .; J gene: TRBJ1-2; clone size: few; CDR3 protein: CASSLDSYGYPF; CDR3 DNA: TGTGCCAGCTCACTAGACAGCTATGGCTACCCCTTC
V gene: TRBV5-6; D gene: .; J gene: TRBJ2-5; clone size: few; CDR3 protein: CASSLAGTFQETQYF; CDR3 DNA: TGTGCCAGCAGCTTGGCCGGGACTTTCCAAGAGACCCAGTACTTC
V gene: TRBV30; D gene: .; J gene: TRBJ1-5; clone size: .; CDR3 protein: CAWSVGGNQPQHF; CDR3 DNA: TGTGCCTGGAGTGTAGGGGGCAATCAGCCCCAGCATTTT
V gene: TRBV7-8; D gene: .; J gene: TRBJ1-1; clone size: .; CDR3 protein: CASSLSTGGTEAFF; CDR3 DNA: TGTGCCAGCAGCTTATCGACAGGTGGCACTGAAGCTTTCTTT
V gene: TRBV11-2; D gene: .; J gene: TRBJ1-1; clone size: .; CDR3 protein: CASSFSNQGNEAFF; CDR3 DNA: TGTGCCAGCAGCTTTTCCAATCAGGGAAACGAAGCTTTCTTT
V gene: TRBV25-1; D gene: .; J gene: TRBJ2-5; clone size: once; CDR3 protein: CASSEPGETQYF; CDR3 DNA: TGTGCCAGCAGTGAGCCAGGGGAGACCCAGTACTTC
V gene: TRBV29-1; D gene: TRBD2; J gene: TRBJ2-3; clone size: .; CDR3 protein: CSVDWRGFTDTQYF; CDR3 DNA: TGCAGCGTTGACTGGCGGGGGTTCACAGATACGCAGTATTTT
V gene: TRBV9; D gene: .; J gene: TRBJ2-3; clone size: .; CDR3 protein: CASSDRLGGDTQYF; CDR3 DNA: TGTGCCAGCAGCGACCGGCTCGGCGGAGATACGCAGTATTTT
V gene: TRBV7-2; D gene: .; J gene: TRBJ1-5; clone size: .; CDR3 protein: CASSCVQGVHSNQPQHF; CDR3 DNA: TGTGCCAGCAGCTGCGTACAGGGCGTTCATAGCAATCAGCCCCAGCATTTT
V gene: TRBV5-1; D gene: TRBD1; J gene: TRBJ2-7; clone size: .; CDR3 protein: CASSLGGYRGSYEQYF; CDR3 DNA: TGCGCCAGCAGCTTGGGTGGGTACAGGGGCTCCTACGAGCAGTACTTC
V gene: TRBV28; D gene: TRBD1; J gene: TRBJ2-7; clone size: .; CDR3 protein: CASSRPGQGYHEQYF; CDR3 DNA: TGTGCCAGCAGCCGACCGGGACAGGGGTATCACGAGCAGTACTTC
V gene: TRBV7-2; D gene: TRBD1; J gene: TRBJ1-2; clone size: few; CDR3 protein: CASRKRTGNYGYTF; CDR3 DNA: TGTGCCAGCAGAAAGCGGACAGGGAACTATGGCTACACCTTC
V gene: TRBV7-8; D gene: TRBD2; J gene: TRBJ2-3; clone size: once; CDR3 protein: CASSPGLAGRTDTQYF; CDR3 DNA: TGTGCCAGCAGCCCGGGACTAGCGGGGCGCACAGATACGCAGTATTTT
V gene: TRBV7-9; D gene: TRBD1; J gene: TRBJ1-6; clone size: .; CDR3 protein: CASSSGQGASPLHF; CDR3 DNA: TGTGCCAGCAGCTCGGGACAGGGGGCCTCACCCCTCCACTTT
V gene: TRBV14; D gene: .; J gene: TRBJ1-1; clone size: .; CDR3 protein: CASSQDRGWTEAFF; CDR3 DNA: TGTGCCAGCAGCCAAGACCGGGGATGGACTGAAGCTTTCTTT
V gene: TRBV18; D gene: TRBD1; J gene: TRBJ1-3; clone size: few; CDR3 protein: CASSPTGDSGNTIYF; CDR3 DNA: TGTGCCAGCTCACCGACAGGGGACTCTGGAAACACCATATATTTT
V gene: TRBV6-1; D gene: .; J gene: TRBJ1-6; clone size: few; CDR3 protein: CASSEGQENSPLHF; CDR3 DNA: TGTGCCAGCAGTGAAGGACAGGAGAATTCACCCCTCCACTTT
V gene: TRBV28; D gene: TRBD1; J gene: TRBJ1-2; clone size: .; CDR3 protein: CASSRTGTESNYGYTF; CDR3 DNA: TGTGCCAGCAGTAGAACCGGGACAGAGTCTAACTATGGCTACACCTTC
V gene: TRBV5-1; D gene: TRBD1; J gene: TRBJ1-2; clone size: few; CDR3 protein: CASSLNAGGNYGYTF; CDR3 DNA: TGCGCCAGCAGCTTGAACGCAGGGGGTAACTATGGCTACACCTTC
V gene: TRBV30; D gene: TRBD1; J gene: TRBJ2-2; clone size: .; CDR3 protein: CAWSTSGTGKAGELFF; CDR3 DNA: TGTGCCTGGAGCACATCCGGGACAGGGAAGGCCGGGGAGCTGTTTTTT
V gene: TRBV10-3; D gene: .; J gene: TRBJ2-2; clone size: few; CDR3 protein: CAMTSTGELFF; CDR3 DNA: TGTGCCATGACTAGCACCGGGGAGCTGTTTTTT
V gene: TRBV5-1; D gene: TRBD1; J gene: TRBJ1-1; clone size: .; CDR3 protein: CASSPRGQGASEAFF; CDR3 DNA: TGCGCCAGCAGCCCGAGGGGACAGGGGGCGTCTGAAGCTTTCTTT
V gene: TRBV4-2; D gene: .; J gene: TRBJ1-2; clone size: few; CDR3 protein: CASSQDKQIYGYPF; CDR3 DNA: TGTGCCAGCAGCCAAGATAAACAGATCTATGGCTACCCCTTC
V gene: TRBV11-1; D gene: .; J gene: TRBJ1-4; clone size: .; CDR3 protein: CASSYGRGNEKLFF; CDR3 DNA: TGTGCCAGCAGCTACGGACGGGGGAATGAAAAACTGTTTTTT
V gene: TRBV9; D gene: .; J gene: TRBJ2-1; clone size: .; CDR3 protein: CASSSQGNEQFF; CDR3 DNA: TGTGCCAGCAGCTCACAGGGCAATGAGCAGTTCTTC
V gene: TRBV9; D gene: TRBD1; J gene: TRBJ1-2; clone size: .; CDR3 protein: CASSVGQGRSYGYTF; CDR3 DNA: TGTGCCAGCAGCGTCGGACAGGGGAGGAGCTATGGCTACACCTTC
V gene: TRBV5-6; D gene: TRBD1; J gene: TRBJ1-1; clone size: few; CDR3 protein: CASSQTGGTEAFF; CDR3 DNA: TGTGCCAGCAGCCAGACAGGGGGCACTGAAGCTTTCTTT
V gene: TRBV30; D gene: .; J gene: TRBJ2-3; clone size: .; CDR3 protein: CAWKVGLRTDTQYF; CDR3 DNA: TGTGCCTGGAAAGTGGGGCTACGGACAGATACGCAGTATTTT
V gene: TRBV7-2; D gene: .; J gene: TRBJ1-2; clone size: .; CDR3 protein: CASSLQLSKYGYTF; CDR3 DNA: TGTGCCAGCAGCTTACAACTGAGTAAATATGGCTACACCTTC
V gene: TRBV29-1; D gene: .; J gene: TRBJ2-1; clone size: .; CDR3 protein: CSVDARLASGGNEQFF; CDR3 DNA: TGCAGCGTTGACGCAAGATTAGCGTCCGGCGGCAATGAGCAGTTCTTC